Sequencing of this TCR beta chain was carried out in a study of cytomegalovirus exposure and HLA in healthy donors. Study context: In an earlier analysis, around 120 million unique TCR beta sequences were found from 150 million to 200 million T cells.

Germline-derived CDR1 and CDR2 are MGHRA and YSYEKL. CDR3 length: 14 amino acids. Study observations and caveats: Reports indicate that TCR beta sequences accurately predicted the HLA-A and HLA-B alleles of most subjects. Indistinguishable V segments such as TRBV6-2 and TRBV6-3 were excluded.

Details on this clone: Its antigen is unidentified. Relative to the germline gene, one junction end is altered; a read error may explain this.

It was with 60 Vbeta and 13 Jbeta primers that the PCR ran. Data came from immunoSEQ multiplex PCR; TCRdb stores just in-frame clones and leaves some out. There are around 94,000 clones in the sample; roughly 78% occur only once, and 4% to 5.5% lies in the top ten. Material: PBMCs. The TCR originated in a male donor in good health and CMV-seropositive. V usage is TRBV4-1 and J usage is TRBJ2-3, with 12 bases matching TRBD2. CDR3 sequence (DNA): TGCGCCAGCAGCCAAGGCCGGGGGACTAGCGGGCCCCATTTT. It translates to CASSQGRGTSGPHF.